Shown below are 20 T cell receptor beta chains from a single sample sequenced in a study of T-cell memory formation after mild COVID-19. TCRdb independently ran MiXCR on the 5' RACE reads; one entry per CDR3 protein. The sample records 150,000 to 200,000 distinct CDR3 sequences, roughly 11% being singletons. The sequenced material came from PBMCs or a T cell subset sorted from them (not recorded which). The receptors were gathered from a man younger than 30 who had mild COVID-19 (a few samples of this study predate the infection). Cell type and time point are not known.

This clonotype has at least ten counts. The V gene is TRBV20-1, the J gene TRBJ2-1; 9 bases fit TRBD1. J was trimmed by 3 bases and V by 6 bases; bases with no gene match: 6. The CDR3 runs to 14 residues. Germline lookup yields CDR1 DFQATT and CDR2 SNEGSKA (reference sequence). Here the CDR3 reads CSAQPGQGYNEQFF. CDR3 in DNA: TGCAGTGCACAACCGGGACAGGGCTACAATGAGCAGTTCTTC.

This clonotype was seen at least ten times. The rearrangement uses TRBV12-3 or TRBV12-4 and TRBJ2-7; D ambiguous. V was trimmed by 3 bases and J by 2 bases, leaving 8 bases between them. The CDR3 is 13 residues long. CDR3 sequence (DNA): TGTGCCAGCAGTTTGGGCCAGACCTACGAGCAGTACTTC. Translating gives CASSLGQTYEQYF.

This clonotype was counted only a few times. The V and J genes are TRBV4-1 and TRBJ2-4; TRBD2 is a possible D gene (6 bases). The CDR3 is 17 amino acids. The germline gives CDR1 MGHRA, CDR2 YSYEKL. V was trimmed by 2 bases and J by 1 base, leaving 15 bases between them. CDR3 in amino acids: CASSQPAWGVAKNIQYF. CDR3 nucleotides: TGCGCCAGCAGCCAACCAGCCTGGGGGGTGGCCAAAAACATTCAGTACTTC.

The table lists this clonotype with a few counts. The chain is built from TRBV2 and TRBJ2-7, with D maybe TRBD2 (5 bases). V lost 5 bases, J lost 6 bases, and 11 bases lay in between. The length of the CDR3 is 12 residues. The germline gives CDR1 SNHLY, CDR2 FYNNEI. The CDR3 here is CASSLISGEQYV. The CDR3 DNA is TGTGCCAGCAGTCTCATAAGCGGCGAGCAGTACGTC.

The J gene is TRBJ2-1, the V gene TRBV5-1, with 9 positions matching TRBD1. This CDR3 contains 14 residues. Germline loops: CDR1 SGHRS, CDR2 YFSETQ. The V gene end was trimmed by 7 bases and the J gene end by 3 bases; junction bases not matched to a gene: 5. The CDR3 bases are TGCGCCAGCCGGACAGGGGACAACTACAATGAGCAGTTCTTC. It codes for CASRTGDNYNEQFF.

This clonotype occurred a few times. This rearrangement joins TRBV5-1 to TRBJ1-6; D is possibly TRBD1 (5 bases). There are 16 residues in the CDR3. From germline, CDR1 is SGHRS and CDR2 YFSETQ. V gave up 4 bases and J gave up 8 bases, with 19 bases separating them. The chain's CDR3 is CASSGGAGRYDSPLHF. The CDR3 DNA sequence: TGCGCCAGCAGCGGAGGGGCGGGACGATATGATTCACCCCTCCACTTT.

This clonotype was detected only a few times. The genes are TRBV9 and TRBJ2-1, with D possibly being TRBD2 (5 bases). Deletions cut 4 bases from V and 0 bases from J, with 14 bases between. CDR1 is SGDLS, CDR2 YYNGEE, per germline. The CDR3 length is 16 residues. In DNA, the CDR3 is TGTGCCAGCAGCCCCCAAGGAGGCAGCTCCTACAATGAGCAGTTCTTC. Its translation is CASSPQGGSSYNEQFF. The full variable domain, its missing parts supplied by reference TRBV9 and TRBJ2-1, is DSGVTQTPKHLITATGQRVTLRCSPRSGDLSVYWYQQSLDQGLQFLIQYYNGEERAKGNILERFSAQQFPDLHSELNLSSLELGDSALYFCASSPQGGSSYNEQFFGPGTRLTVL.

This clonotype was detected a few times. The chain is built from TRBV28 and TRBJ2-3, with D unresolved. The CDR3 length is 13 residues. Between the trimmed V and J ends, which lost 8 bases and 2 bases, there was a span of 11 bases. CDR1 is MDHEN, CDR2 SYDVKM, per germline. As DNA, the CDR3 is TGTGCCAGCGTCCCGAGTAACACAGATACGCAGTATTTT. It encodes CASVPSNTDTQYF. Supplemented by reference TRBV28 and TRBJ2-3, the full variable domain reads DVKVTQSSRYLVKRTGEKVFLECVQDMDHENMFWYRQDPGLGLRLIYFSYDVKMKEKGDIPEGYSVSREKKERFSLILESASTNQTSMYLCASVPSNTDTQYFGPGTRLTVL.

In its sample, this clonotype was seen a few times. The CDR3 spells CASSLTGPTTEAFF. The DNA of the CDR3 is TGTGCCAGCAGCTTGACAGGGCCCACCACTGAAGCTTTCTTT. This chain links TRBV5-6 with TRBJ1-1; weak D call: TRBD1 (6 bases). This CDR3 has 14 residues. V was trimmed by 1 base and J by 4 bases, leaving 11 bases between them. Germline CDR1 and CDR2: SGHDT and YYEEEE.

This clonotype has only a few counts. The genes are TRBV20-1 and TRBJ1-1, with 9 bases lining up with TRBD1. After removal of 0 bases from V and 13 bases from J, the junction contained 15 bases not matched to a gene. Germline V gene sequence: CDR1 DFQATT, CDR2 SNEGSKA (reference sequence). The CDR3 length is 15 residues. The CDR3 sequence is CSARDTLQGADGGFF. The CDR3 DNA reads TGCAGTGCTAGAGATACATTACAGGGGGCGGACGGTGGTTTCTTT.

V usage is TRBV18 and J usage is TRBJ1-1, with D uncertain. The CDR3 contains 15 residues. Trimming left V 3 bases short and J 1 base short, with 12 bases between. CDR1 and CDR2 from the germline V gene are KGHSH and LQKENI. CDR3 region: CASSPPGVRNTEAFF. CDR3 sequence (DNA): TGTGCCAGCTCACCCCCCGGGGTAAGGAACACTGAAGCTTTCTTT.

The V and J genes are TRBV9 and TRBJ2-3; D remains unclear. V lost 0 bases to trimming and J lost 6 bases, with 8 bases between them. This CDR3 has 13 residues. Looked up from germline, CDR1 is SGDLS and CDR2 is YYNGEE. CDR3 amino acids: CASSVERADTQYF. CDR3 nucleotide sequence: TGTGCCAGCAGCGTAGAAAGGGCTGATACGCAGTATTTT.

A few counts support this clonotype. The V gene is TRBV7-3, the J gene TRBJ2-5, with D perhaps being TRBD1 or TRBD2 (6 bases each). V was shortened by 6 bases and J by 4 bases, with 12 bases between the two germline ends. CDR1 is SGHTA, CDR2 FQGTGA, per germline. The CDR3 has 13 amino acids. The DNA for the CDR3 is TGTGCCAGCAGTACCGGGGGCGCAGAGACCCAGTACTTC. This encodes CASSTGGAETQYF.

This clonotype was seen ten or more times. The rearrangement joins TRBV7-2 to TRBJ1-1; D is ambiguous. The CDR3 is 13 residues long. Trimming took 2 bases from V and 1 from J, leaving 5 bases between them. Germline CDR1 is SGHTA and CDR2 is FQGNSA. Written as DNA, the CDR3 is TGTGCCAGCAGCTTATACCAGAACACTGAAGCTTTCTTT. This codes for CASSLYQNTEAFF.

V is TRBV9 and J is TRBJ1-3; D remains ambiguous. The germline gives CDR1 SGDLS, CDR2 YYNGEE. V lost 3 bases to trimming and J lost 0 bases, with 4 bases between them. The CDR3 is 13 residues long. The CDR3 nucleotides are TGTGCCAGCAGCGCAGTCTCTGGAAACACCATATATTTT. It codes for CASSAVSGNTIYF.

This clonotype was recorded a few times. This rearrangement joins TRBV4-3 to TRBJ2-2; 11 positions match TRBD2. Germline CDR1 and CDR2: LGHNA and YSLEER. The V gene end was trimmed by 5 bases and the J gene end by 3 bases; junction bases not matched to a gene: 5. The CDR3 sequence is 16 residues long. CDR3 sequence: CASSVLAGADTGELFF. The CDR3 nucleotides are TGCGCCAGCAGCGTACTAGCGGGGGCCGACACCGGGGAGCTGTTTTTT.

This clonotype was seen a few times. This chain connects TRBV6-5 to TRBJ1-1, with 7 bases aligning to TRBD1. Germline CDR1 reads MNHEY; CDR2 reads SVGAGI. V gave up 2 bases and J gave up 10 bases; unmatched junction bases: 4. The CDR3 length is 12 residues. The CDR3 loop is CASSYRGLRAFF. The DNA for the CDR3 is TGTGCCAGCAGTTACAGGGGGCTTAGAGCTTTCTTT.

The chain has TRBV6-5 and TRBJ1-2; tentative D call: TRBD1 (5 bases). The CDR3 covers 13 residues. Deletions cut 6 bases from V and 6 bases from J, with 14 bases between. The germline CDR1 and CDR2 sequences are MNHEY and SVGAGI. The CDR3 DNA reads as TGTGCCAGCAGCCAGACAGCCCTCCATGGCTACACCTTC. Translated, it gives CASSQTALHGYTF.

The chain combines TRBV7-2 with TRBJ2-5; D not certain. The CDR3 runs to 13 residues. In germline, CDR1 is SGHTA, CDR2 FQGNSA. Trimming stripped 6 bases from V and 7 bases from J, with 15 bases between. CDR3 DNA sequence: TGTGCCAGCAGACGGACGTCCCCCCGGACCCAGTACTTC. Amino acids: CASRRTSPRTQYF.

This clonotype showed up just a few times. This chain joins TRBV20-1 and TRBJ1-2; D is unresolved. The CDR3 totals 14 residues. Trimming removed 4 bases from V and 3 bases from J, with 15 bases in between. The germline V gene has CDR1 DFQATT and CDR2 SNEGSKA (reference sequence). The CDR3 loop reads CSATDPLPHYGYTF. Here the CDR3 DNA reads TGCAGTGCTACCGACCCTTTACCACACTATGGCTACACCTTC.